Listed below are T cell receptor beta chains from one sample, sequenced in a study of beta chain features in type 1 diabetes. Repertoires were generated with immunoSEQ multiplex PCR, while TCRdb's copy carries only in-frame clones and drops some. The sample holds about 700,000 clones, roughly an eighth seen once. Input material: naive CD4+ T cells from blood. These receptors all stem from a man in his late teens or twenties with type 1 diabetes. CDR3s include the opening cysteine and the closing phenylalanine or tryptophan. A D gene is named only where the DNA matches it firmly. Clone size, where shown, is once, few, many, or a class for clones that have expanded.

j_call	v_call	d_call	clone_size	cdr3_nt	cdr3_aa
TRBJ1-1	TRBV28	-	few	TGTGCCAGCAGTTTGCCCCGGGCCCAGGGCACTGAAGCTTTCTTT	CASSLPRAQGTEAFF
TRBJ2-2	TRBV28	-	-	TGTGCCAGCAGTTTAAGGACAATTAACACCGGGGAGCTGTTTTTT	CASSLRTINTGELFF
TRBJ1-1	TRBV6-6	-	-	TGTGCCAGCAGTTTCCCCACGGCCAGGGACACTGAAGCTTTCTTT	CASSFPTARDTEAFF
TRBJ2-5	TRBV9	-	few	TGTGCCAGCAGCGCACAGGGACCCCAAGAGACCCAGTACTTC	CASSAQGPQETQYF
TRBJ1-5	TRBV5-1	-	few	TGCGCCAGCAGCTTGGACTCAAATCAGCCCCAGCATTTT	CASSLDSNQPQHF
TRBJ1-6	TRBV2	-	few	TGTGCCAGCAGTGATAGGTTCACTGGGGCGGGCAATTCACCCCTCCACTTT	CASSDRFTGAGNSPLHF
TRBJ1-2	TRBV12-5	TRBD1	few	TGTGCTAGTGGTTTGGAGCATACCCGGGGACAGGGAACCTCCGGCTACACCTTC	CASGLEHTRGQGTSGYTF
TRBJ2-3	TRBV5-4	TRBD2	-	TGTGCCAGCAGCCCACCTACTAGCGGGGTCTACACAGATACGCAGTATTTT	CASSPPTSGVYTDTQYF
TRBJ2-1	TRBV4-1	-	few	TGCGCCAGCAGCCAAGACCCGCAGGGTGCTGTTCAGTTCTTC	CASSQDPQGAVQFF
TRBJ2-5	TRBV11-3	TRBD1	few	TGTGCCAGCAGCTTGGGACAGGGGTCACGGGAGACCCAGTACTTC	CASSLGQGSRETQYF
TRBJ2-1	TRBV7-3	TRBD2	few	TGTGCCAGCAGCCCCGGACTCGGACTAGCGGGGGGGCGCTCCTACAATGAGCAGTTCTTC	CASSPGLGLAGGRSYNEQFF
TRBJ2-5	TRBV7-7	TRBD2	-	TGTGCCAGCAGCCCCACTAGCGGGGTTGTAGAGACCCAGTACTTC	CASSPTSGVVETQYF
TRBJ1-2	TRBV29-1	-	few	TGCAGCGTTTCTCCGACGGTGAACTATGGCTACACCTTC	CSVSPTVNYGYTF
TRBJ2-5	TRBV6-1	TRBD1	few	TGTGCCAGCATCGACAGGGGGAGAGAGACCCAGTACTTC	CASIDRGRETQYF
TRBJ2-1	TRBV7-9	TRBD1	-	TGTGCCAGCAGCCTCGGGACAGGGGACTACAATGAGCAGTTCTTC	CASSLGTGDYNEQFF
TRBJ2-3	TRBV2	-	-	TGTGCCAGCAGAGCCTTGACCACAGATACGCAGTATTTT	CASRALTTDTQYF
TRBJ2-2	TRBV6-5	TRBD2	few	TGTGCCAGCAGGCGGGGGGCTCACACCGGGGAGCTGTTTTTT	CASRRGAHTGELFF
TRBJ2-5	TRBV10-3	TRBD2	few	TGTGCCATCAGTGAGTCGAAGGCTAGCGGGGGTTTACAAGAGACCCAGTACTTC	CAISESKASGGLQETQYF
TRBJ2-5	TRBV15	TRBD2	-	TGTGCCACCAGCAGAGATAGGCTAGCGGGGGGGCTTGAGACCCAGTACTTC	CATSRDRLAGGLETQYF
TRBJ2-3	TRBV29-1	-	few	TGCAGCGTGAATGAGTATCCAGGAGATACGCAGTATTTT	CSVNEYPGDTQYF
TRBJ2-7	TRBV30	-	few	TGTGCCTGGAGGACACAGGGCCGAACCTACGAGCAGTACTTC	CAWRTQGRTYEQYF
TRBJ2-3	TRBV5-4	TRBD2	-	TGTGCCAGCAGCTTGGCGCTAGCGGGGGCGGGCACAGATACGCAGTATTTT	CASSLALAGAGTDTQYF
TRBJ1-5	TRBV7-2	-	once	TGTGCCAGCAGCTTAAGGGGGCAGCCCCAGCATTTT	CASSLRGQPQHF
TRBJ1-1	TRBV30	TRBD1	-	TGTGCCTGGAGTGTAACAGGGGGCTTCACTGAAGCTTTCTTT	CAWSVTGGFTEAFF
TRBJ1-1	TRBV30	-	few	TGTGCCGGACAAACGGGGCCGTGGAACACTGAAGCTTTCTTT	CAGQTGPWNTEAFF
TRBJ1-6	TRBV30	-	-	TGTGCCTGGAGTGTCGACCCAAATTCACCCCTCCACTTT	CAWSVDPNSPLHF
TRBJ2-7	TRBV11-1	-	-	TGTGCCAGCAGCACGGGCCCGGGGTGGGACGAGCAGTACTTC	CASSTGPGWDEQYF
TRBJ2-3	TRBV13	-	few	TGTGCCAGCAGCTTACCTAGCGTGGATACGCAGTATTTT	CASSLPSVDTQYF
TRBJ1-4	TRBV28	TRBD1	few	TGTGCCAGCAGTCCCAAAACAGGGGAAAATGAAAAACTGTTTTTT	CASSPKTGENEKLFF
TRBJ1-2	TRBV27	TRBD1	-	TGTGCCAGCAGCAATTCCGGGACAGACCTCTATGGCTACACCTTC	CASSNSGTDLYGYTF
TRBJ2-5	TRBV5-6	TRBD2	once	TGTGCCAGCAGCTTGGGACTAGCGGCCCAAGAGACCCAGTACTTC	CASSLGLAAQETQYF
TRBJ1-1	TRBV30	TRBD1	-	TGTGCCGTCACTACAGGGGGGGAGCTGGAAGCTTTCTTT	CAVTTGGELEAFF
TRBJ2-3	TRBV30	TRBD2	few	TGTGCCTGGACTAGACTAGCGGGGACAGATACGCAGTATTTT	CAWTRLAGTDTQYF
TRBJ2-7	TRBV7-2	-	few	TGTGCCAGCAGCTTAGGGACAGGGAGGGCCTACGAGCAGTACTTC	CASSLGTGRAYEQYF
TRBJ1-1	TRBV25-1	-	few	TGTGCCAGCAGTGATAGACTTAGAGGGGCGACTGAAGCTTTCTTT	CASSDRLRGATEAFF
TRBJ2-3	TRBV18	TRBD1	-	TGTGCCAGCTCACCACGGCGACAGGGGGCCACAGATACGCAGTATTTT	CASSPRRQGATDTQYF
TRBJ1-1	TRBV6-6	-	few	TGTGCCAGCAGTTACAGGATTGGCACTGAAGCTTTCTTT	CASSYRIGTEAFF
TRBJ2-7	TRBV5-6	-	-	TGTGCCAGCAGCCAGACTCCGCCTTACTCCTACGAGCAGTACTTC	CASSQTPPYSYEQYF
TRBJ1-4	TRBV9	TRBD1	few	TGTGCCAGCAGCCCACCGGGACAGGGGACAGAAAAACTGTTTTTT	CASSPPGQGTEKLFF
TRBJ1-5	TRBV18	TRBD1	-	TGTGCCAGCTCAAGGACAGGGTTTGTGGGCAGCAATCAGCCCCAGCATTTT	CASSRTGFVGSNQPQHF
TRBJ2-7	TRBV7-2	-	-	TGTGCCAGCAGCTATACCGCAGGTCCGAACGAGCAGTACTTC	CASSYTAGPNEQYF
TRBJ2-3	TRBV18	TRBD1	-	TGTGCCAGCTCACCACGGGACAGTGGAGATACGCAGTATTTT	CASSPRDSGDTQYF
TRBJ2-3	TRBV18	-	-	TGTGCCAGCTCACCGCCCTATATACAGCTCACAGATACGCAGTATTTT	CASSPPYIQLTDTQYF
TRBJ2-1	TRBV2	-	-	TGTGCCAGCAGTCAACAGCGGGCCCCATCCTACAATGAGCAGTTCTTC	CASSQQRAPSYNEQFF
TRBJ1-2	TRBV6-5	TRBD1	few	TGTGCCAGCAGGAAGGACAGGGTAGATGGCTACACCTTC	CASRKDRVDGYTF
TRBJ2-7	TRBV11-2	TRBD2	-	TGTGCCAGCAGTTATCCCGGGACTATCATCGGCTACGAGCAGTACTTC	CASSYPGTIIGYEQYF
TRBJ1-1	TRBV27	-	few	TGTGCCAGCAGTTTCAGGGCGACGAACACTGAAGCTTTCTTT	CASSFRATNTEAFF
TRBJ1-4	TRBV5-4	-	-	TGTGCCAGCAGCGCGGGGCAAGCGGAAAAACTGTTTTTT	CASSAGQAEKLFF
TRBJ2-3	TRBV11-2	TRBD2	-	TGTGCCAGCAGCTTAATGGCGGGGGTGGGCACAGATACGCAGTATTTT	CASSLMAGVGTDTQYF
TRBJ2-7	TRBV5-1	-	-	TGCGCCAGCAGCCAGGACAGTTACGGCGAGCAGTACTTC	CASSQDSYGEQYF
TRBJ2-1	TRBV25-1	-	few	TGTGCCAGCAGTGAGGTAGGGGCGGGTGAGCAGTTCTTC	CASSEVGAGEQFF
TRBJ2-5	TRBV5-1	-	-	TGCGCCAGCTCCTACCAAGAGACCCAGTACTTC	CASSYQETQYF